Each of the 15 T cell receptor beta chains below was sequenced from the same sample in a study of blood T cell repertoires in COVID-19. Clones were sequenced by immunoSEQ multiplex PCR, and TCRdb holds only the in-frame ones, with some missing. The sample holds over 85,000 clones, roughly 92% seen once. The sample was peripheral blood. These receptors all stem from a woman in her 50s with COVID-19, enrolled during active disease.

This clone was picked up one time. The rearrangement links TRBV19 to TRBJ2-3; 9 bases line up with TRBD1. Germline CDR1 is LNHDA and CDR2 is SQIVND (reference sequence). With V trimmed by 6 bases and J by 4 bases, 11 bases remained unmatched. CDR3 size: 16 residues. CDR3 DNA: TGTGCCAGTAGACCTCGGGACAGGGCTAACCCAGATACGCAGTATTTT. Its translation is CASRPRDRANPDTQYF. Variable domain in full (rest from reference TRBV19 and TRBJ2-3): DGGITQSPKYLFRKEGQNVTLSCEQNLNHDAMYWYRQDPGQGLRLIYYSQIVNDFQKGDIAEGYSVSREKKESFPLTVTSAQKNPTAFYLCASRPRDRANPDTQYFGPGTRLTVL.

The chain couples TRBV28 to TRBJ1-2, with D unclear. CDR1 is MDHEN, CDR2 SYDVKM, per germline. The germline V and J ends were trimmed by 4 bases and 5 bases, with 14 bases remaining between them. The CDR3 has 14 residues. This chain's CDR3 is CASSSRPEWYGYTF. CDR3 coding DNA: TGTGCCAGCAGTTCCCGTCCTGAGTGGTATGGCTACACCTTC.

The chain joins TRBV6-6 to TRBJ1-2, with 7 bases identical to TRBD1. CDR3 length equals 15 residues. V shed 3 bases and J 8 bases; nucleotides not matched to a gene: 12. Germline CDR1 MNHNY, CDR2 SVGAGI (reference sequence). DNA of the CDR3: TGTGCCAGCAGTTATCCCCCTACAGGGGTTGACGGCTACACCTTC. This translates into CASSYPPTGVDGYTF.

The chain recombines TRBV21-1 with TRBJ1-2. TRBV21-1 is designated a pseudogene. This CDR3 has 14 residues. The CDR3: CASSKVRDYYGYTF. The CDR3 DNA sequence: TGTGCCAGCAGCAAAGTGAGAGACTACTATGGCTACACCTTC.

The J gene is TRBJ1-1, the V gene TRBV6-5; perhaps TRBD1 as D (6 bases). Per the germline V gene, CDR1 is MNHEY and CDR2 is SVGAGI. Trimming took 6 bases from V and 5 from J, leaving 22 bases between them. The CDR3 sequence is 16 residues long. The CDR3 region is CASSYNSDSGKTEAFF. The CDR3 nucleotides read TGTGCCAGCAGCTACAACTCGGACAGCGGGAAGACTGAAGCTTTCTTT.

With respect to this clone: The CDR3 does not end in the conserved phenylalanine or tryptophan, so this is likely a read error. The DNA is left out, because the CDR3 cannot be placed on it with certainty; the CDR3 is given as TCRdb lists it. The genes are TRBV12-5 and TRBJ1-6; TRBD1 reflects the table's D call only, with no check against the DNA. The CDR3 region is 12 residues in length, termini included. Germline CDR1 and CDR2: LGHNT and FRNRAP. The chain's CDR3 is CASGLVPGQGAE.

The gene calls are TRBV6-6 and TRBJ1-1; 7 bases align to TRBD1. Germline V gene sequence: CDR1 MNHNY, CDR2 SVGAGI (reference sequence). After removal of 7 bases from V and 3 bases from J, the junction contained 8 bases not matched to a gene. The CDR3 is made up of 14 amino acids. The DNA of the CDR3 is TGTGCCAGCACCTTTCCCGGGACAGACACTGAAGCTTTCTTT. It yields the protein CASTFPGTDTEAFF.

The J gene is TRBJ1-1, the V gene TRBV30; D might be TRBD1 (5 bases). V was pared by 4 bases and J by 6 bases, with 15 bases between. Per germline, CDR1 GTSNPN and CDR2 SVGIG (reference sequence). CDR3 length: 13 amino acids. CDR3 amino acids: CAWNHRTDAEAFF. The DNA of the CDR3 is TGTGCCTGGAACCACAGGACCGACGCTGAAGCTTTCTTT. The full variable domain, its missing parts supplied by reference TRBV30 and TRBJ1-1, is SQTIHQWPATLVQPVGSPLSLECTVEGTSNPNLYWYRQAAGRGLQLLFYSVGIGQISSEVPQNLSASRPQDRQFILSSKKLLLSDSGFYLCAWNHRTDAEAFFGQGTRLTVV.

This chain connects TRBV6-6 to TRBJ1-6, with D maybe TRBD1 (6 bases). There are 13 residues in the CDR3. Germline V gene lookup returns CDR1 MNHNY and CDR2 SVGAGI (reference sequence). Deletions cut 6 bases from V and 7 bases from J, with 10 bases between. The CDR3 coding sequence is TGTGCCAGCAGACAGGGACGAAATTCACCCCTCCACTTT. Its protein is CASRQGRNSPLHF.

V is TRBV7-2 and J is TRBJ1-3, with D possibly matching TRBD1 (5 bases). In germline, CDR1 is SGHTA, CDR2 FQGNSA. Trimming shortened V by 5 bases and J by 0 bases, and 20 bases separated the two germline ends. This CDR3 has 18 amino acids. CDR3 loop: CASSAFVLWQGSGNTIYF. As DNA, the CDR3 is TGTGCCAGCAGCGCCTTCGTCTTGTGGCAGGGCTCTGGAAACACCATATATTTT.

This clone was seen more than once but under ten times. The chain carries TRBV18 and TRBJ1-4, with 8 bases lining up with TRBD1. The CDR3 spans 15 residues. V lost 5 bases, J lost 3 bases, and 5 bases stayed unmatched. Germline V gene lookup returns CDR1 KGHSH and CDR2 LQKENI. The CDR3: CASSSRQGPNEKLFF. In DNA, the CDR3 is TGTGCCAGCTCATCTAGACAGGGGCCTAATGAAAAACTGTTTTTT.

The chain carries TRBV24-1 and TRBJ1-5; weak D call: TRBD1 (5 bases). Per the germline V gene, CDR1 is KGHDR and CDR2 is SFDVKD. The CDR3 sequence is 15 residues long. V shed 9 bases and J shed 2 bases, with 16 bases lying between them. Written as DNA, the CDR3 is TGTGCCACCGCACCGAGCAGGGTAGGCAATCAGCCCCAGCATTTT. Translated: CATAPSRVGNQPQHF.

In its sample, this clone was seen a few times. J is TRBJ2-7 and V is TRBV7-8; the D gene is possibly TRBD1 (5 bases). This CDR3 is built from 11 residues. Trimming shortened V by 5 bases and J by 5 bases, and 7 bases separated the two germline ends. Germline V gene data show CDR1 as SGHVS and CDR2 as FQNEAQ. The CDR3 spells CASSPGNEQYF. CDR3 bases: TGTGCCAGCAGCCCAGGGAACGAGCAGTACTTC.

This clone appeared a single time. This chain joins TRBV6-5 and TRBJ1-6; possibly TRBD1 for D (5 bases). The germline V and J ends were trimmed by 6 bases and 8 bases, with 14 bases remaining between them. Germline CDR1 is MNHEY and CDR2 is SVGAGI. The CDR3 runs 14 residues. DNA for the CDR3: TGTGCCAGCAGATGGGGGGGTAAGTATTCACCCCTCCACTTT. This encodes CASRWGGKYSPLHF.

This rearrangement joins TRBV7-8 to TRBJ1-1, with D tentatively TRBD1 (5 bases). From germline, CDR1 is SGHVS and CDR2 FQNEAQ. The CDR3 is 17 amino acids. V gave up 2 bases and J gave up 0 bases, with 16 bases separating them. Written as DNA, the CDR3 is TGTGCCAGCAGCTTATTTGCCAGGGCAGGAGTGAACACTGAAGCTTTCTTT. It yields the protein CASSLFARAGVNTEAFF.